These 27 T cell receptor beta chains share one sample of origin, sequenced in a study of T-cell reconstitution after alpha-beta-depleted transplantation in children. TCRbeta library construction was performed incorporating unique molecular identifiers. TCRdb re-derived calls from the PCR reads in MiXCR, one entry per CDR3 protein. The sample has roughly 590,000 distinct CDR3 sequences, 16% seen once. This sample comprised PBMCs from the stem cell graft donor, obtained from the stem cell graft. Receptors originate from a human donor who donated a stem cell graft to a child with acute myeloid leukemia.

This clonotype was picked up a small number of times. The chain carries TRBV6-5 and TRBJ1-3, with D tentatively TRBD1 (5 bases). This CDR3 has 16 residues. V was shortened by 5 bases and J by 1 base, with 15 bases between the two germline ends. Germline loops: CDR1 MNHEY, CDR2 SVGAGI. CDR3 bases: TGTGCCAGCAGTCCCCGCAGGGTATTTTCTGGAAACACCATATATTTT. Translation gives CASSPRRVFSGNTIYF.

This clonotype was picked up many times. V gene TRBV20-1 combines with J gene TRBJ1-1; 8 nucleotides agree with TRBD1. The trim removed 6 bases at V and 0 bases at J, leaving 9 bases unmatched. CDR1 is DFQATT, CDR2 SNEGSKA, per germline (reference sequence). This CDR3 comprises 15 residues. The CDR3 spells CSAPDRGRMNTEAFF. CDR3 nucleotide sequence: TGCAGTGCCCCCGACAGGGGCCGTATGAACACTGAAGCTTTCTTT.

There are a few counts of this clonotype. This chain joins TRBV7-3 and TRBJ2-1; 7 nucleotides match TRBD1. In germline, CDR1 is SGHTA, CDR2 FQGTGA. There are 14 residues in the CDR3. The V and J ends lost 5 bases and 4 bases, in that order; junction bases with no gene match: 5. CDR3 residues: CASSPDRSYNEQFF. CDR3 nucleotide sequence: TGTGCCAGCAGCCCGGACAGGAGTTACAATGAGCAGTTCTTC. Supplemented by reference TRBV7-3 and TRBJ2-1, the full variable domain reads GAGVSQTPSNKVTEKGKYVELRCDPISGHTALYWYRQSLGQGPEFLIYFQGTGAADDSGLPNDRFFAVRPEGSVSTLKIQRTERGDSAVYLCASSPDRSYNEQFFGPGTRLTVL.

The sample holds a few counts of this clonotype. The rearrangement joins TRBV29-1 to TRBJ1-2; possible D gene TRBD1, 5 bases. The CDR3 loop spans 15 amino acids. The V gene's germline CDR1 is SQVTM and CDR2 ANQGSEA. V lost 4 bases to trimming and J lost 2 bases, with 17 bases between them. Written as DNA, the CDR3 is TGCAGCGTTGCGGGCGGTTTTGAGGGGAACTATGGCTACACCTTC. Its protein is CSVAGGFEGNYGYTF.

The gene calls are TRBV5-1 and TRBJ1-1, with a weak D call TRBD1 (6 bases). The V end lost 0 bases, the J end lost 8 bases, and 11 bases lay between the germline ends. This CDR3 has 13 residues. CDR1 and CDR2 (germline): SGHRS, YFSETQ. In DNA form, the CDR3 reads TGCGCCAGCAGCTTGGTAGGGGGTCGGGAAGCTTTCTTT. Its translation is CASSLVGGREAFF.

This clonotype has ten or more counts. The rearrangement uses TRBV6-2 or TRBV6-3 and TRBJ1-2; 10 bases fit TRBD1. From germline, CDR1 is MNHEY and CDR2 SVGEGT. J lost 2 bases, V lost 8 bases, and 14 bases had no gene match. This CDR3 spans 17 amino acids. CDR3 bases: TGTGCCAGCTCACCAAGGGCGACAGGGGGCGCGAACTATGGCTACACCTTC. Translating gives CASSPRATGGANYGYTF.

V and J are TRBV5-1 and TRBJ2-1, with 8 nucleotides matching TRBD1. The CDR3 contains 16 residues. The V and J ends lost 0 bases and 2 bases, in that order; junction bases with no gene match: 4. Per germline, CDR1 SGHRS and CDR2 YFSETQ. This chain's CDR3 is CASSLDAGGPYNEQFF. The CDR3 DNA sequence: TGCGCCAGCAGCTTGGACGCAGGGGGCCCCTACAATGAGCAGTTCTTC.

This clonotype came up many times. CDR3 loop: CSARPPRGPYNEQFF. CDR3 bases: TGCAGTGCTAGACCCCCTAGGGGGCCATACAATGAGCAGTTCTTC. V gene TRBV20-1 combines with J gene TRBJ2-1; 7 positions match TRBD1. The CDR3 is 15 amino acids. Losses at the gene ends were 2 bases for V and 4 bases for J; bases not matched to a gene: 8. Germline V gene data show CDR1 as DFQATT and CDR2 as SNEGSKA (reference sequence).

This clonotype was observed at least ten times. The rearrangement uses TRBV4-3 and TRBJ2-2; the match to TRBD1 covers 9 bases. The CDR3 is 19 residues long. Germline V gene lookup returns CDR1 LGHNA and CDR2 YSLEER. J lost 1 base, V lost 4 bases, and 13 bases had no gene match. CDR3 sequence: CASSPLVPTGGMNTGELFF. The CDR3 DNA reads TGCGCCAGCAGCCCGCTGGTCCCAACAGGGGGCATGAACACCGGGGAGCTGTTTTTT.

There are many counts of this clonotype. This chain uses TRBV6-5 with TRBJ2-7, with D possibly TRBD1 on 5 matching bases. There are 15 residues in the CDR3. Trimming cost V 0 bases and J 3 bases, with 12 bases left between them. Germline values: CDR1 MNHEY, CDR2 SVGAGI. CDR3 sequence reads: CASSYSGDRYYEQYF. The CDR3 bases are TGTGCCAGCAGTTACTCTGGCGACAGATACTACGAGCAGTACTTC.

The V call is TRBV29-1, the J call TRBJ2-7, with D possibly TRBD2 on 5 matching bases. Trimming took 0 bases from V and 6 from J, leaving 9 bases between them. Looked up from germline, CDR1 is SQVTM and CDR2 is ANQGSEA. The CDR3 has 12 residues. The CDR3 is CSVEDLGGEQYF. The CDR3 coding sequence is TGCAGCGTTGAAGATCTAGGAGGCGAGCAGTACTTC.

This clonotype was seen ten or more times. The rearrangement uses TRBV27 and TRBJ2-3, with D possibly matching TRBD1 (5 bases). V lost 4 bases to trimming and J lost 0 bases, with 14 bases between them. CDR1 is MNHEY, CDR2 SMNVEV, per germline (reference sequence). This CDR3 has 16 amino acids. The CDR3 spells CASSYLTASSTDTQYF. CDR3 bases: TGTGCCAGCAGTTACCTGACAGCCTCCAGCACAGATACGCAGTATTTT.

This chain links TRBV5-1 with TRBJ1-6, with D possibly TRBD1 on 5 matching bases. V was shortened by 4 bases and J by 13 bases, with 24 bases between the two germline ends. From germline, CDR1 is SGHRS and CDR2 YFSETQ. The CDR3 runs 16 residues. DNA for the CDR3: TGCGCCAGCAGCGACGGGGGACCTCTCGAAGTGGGGCCCCTCCACTTT. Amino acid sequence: CASSDGGPLEVGPLHF.

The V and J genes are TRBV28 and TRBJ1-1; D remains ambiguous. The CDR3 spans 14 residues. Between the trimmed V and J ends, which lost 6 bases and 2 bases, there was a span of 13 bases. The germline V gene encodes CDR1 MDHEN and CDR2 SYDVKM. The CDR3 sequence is CASSFLGRNTEAFF. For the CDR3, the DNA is TGTGCCAGCAGCTTTCTGGGGAGAAACACTGAAGCTTTCTTT. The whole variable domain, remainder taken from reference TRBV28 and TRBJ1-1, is DVKVTQSSRYLVKRTGEKVFLECVQDMDHENMFWYRQDPGLGLRLIYFSYDVKMKEKGDIPEGYSVSREKKERFSLILESASTNQTSMYLCASSFLGRNTEAFFGQGTRLTVV.

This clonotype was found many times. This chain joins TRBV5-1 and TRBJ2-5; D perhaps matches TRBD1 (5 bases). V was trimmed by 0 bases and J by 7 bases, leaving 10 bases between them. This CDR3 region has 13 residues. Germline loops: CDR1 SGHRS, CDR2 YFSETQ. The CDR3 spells CASSLAGRSTQYF. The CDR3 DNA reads TGCGCCAGCAGCTTGGCAGGGCGGTCGACCCAGTACTTC.

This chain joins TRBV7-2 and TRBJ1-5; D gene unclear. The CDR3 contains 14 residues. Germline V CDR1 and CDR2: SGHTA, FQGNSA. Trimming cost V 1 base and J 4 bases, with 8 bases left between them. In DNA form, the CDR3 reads TGTGCCAGCAGCTTAGAACTCCTTAATCAGCCCCAGCATTTT. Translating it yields CASSLELLNQPQHF.

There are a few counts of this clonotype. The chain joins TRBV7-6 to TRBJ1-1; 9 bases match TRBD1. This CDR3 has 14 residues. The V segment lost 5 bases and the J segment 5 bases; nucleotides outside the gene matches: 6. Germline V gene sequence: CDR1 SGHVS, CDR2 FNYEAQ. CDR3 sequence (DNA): TGTGCCAGCAGCATGACAGGGGGAGGAACTGAAGCTTTCTTT. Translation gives CASSMTGGGTEAFF.

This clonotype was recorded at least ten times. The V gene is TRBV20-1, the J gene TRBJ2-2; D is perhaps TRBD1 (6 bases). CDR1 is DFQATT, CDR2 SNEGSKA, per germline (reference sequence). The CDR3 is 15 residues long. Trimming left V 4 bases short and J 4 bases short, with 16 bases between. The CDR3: CSATVRGVSTGELFF. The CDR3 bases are TGCAGTGCTACAGTCAGGGGCGTCAGCACCGGGGAGCTGTTTTTT.

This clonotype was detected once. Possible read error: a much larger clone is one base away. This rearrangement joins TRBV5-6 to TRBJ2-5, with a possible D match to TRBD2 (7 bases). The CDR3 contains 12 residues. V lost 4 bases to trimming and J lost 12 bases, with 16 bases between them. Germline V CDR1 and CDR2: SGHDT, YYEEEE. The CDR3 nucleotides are TGTGCCAGCAGCGTGGTCCGCGGGGGCAAGTACTTC. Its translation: CASSVVRGGKYF.

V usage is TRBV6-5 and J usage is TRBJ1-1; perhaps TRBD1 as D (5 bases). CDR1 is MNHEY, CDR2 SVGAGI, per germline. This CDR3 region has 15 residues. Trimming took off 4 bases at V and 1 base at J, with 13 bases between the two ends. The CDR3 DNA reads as TGTGCCAGCAGTTTTCGCCGGGGGGGGAACACTGAAGCTTTCTTT. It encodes CASSFRRGGNTEAFF.

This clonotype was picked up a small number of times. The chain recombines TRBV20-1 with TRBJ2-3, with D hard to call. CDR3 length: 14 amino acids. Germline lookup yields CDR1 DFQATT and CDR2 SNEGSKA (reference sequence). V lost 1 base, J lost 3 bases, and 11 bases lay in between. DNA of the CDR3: TGCAGTGCTAGAGCGGCTTTTGGTACAGATACGCAGTATTTT. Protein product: CSARAAFGTDTQYF.

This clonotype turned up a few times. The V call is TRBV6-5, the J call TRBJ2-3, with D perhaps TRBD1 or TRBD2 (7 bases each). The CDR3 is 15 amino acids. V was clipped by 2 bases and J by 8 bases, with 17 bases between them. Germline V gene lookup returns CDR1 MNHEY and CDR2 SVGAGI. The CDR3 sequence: CASSYTQGGTGTQYF. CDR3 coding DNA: TGTGCCAGCAGTTACACCCAGGGGGGGACGGGTACGCAGTATTTT.

The CDR3 reads CASSLIGGSTDTQYF. In DNA, the CDR3 is TGTGCCAGCAGCTTAATCGGGGGCAGCACAGATACGCAGTATTTT. The gene calls are TRBV7-9 and TRBJ2-3, with D perhaps matching TRBD1 or TRBD2 (6 bases each). Per the germline V gene, CDR1 is SEHNR and CDR2 is FQNEAQ (reference sequence). This CDR3 comprises 15 residues. The germline V and J ends were trimmed by 2 bases and 0 bases, with 9 bases remaining between them.

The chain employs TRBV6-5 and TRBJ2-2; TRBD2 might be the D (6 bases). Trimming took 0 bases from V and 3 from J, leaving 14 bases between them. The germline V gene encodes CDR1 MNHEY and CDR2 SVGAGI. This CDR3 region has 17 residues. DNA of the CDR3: TGTGCCAGCAGTTACTCGGGGGGACTTTCTTACACCGGGGAGCTGTTTTTT. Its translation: CASSYSGGLSYTGELFF.

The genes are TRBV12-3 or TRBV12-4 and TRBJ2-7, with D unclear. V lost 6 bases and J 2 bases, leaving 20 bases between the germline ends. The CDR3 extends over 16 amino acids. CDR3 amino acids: CASSLLPWAVTYEQYF. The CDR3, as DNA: TGTGCCAGCAGCCTCCTCCCTTGGGCTGTTACCTACGAGCAGTACTTC.

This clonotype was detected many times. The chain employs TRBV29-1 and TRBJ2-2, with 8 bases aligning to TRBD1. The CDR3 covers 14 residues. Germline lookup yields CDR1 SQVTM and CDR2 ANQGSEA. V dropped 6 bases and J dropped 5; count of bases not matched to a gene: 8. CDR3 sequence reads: CSVQAGGRTGELFF. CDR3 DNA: TGCAGCGTACAGGCAGGGGGCAGGACCGGGGAGCTGTTTTTT.

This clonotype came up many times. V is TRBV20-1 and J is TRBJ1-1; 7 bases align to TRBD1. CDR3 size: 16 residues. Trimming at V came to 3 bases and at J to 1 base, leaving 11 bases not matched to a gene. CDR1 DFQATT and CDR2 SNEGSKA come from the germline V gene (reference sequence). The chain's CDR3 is CSARRPGGTANTEAFF. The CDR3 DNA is TGCAGTGCTAGGCGGCCGGGAGGGACAGCGAACACTGAAGCTTTCTTT.